This TCR beta chain was captured by sequencing in a study of cytomegalovirus exposure and HLA in healthy donors. The PCR used 60 Vbeta and 13 Jbeta primers. The data were produced by immunoSEQ multiplex PCR, yet TCRdb's version contains in-frame clones alone and is incomplete. The sample lists 250,000 to 300,000 clones, 80% to 90% seen once, with roughly 2% in the top ten. Germline V gene data show CDR1 as SGHTA and CDR2 as FQGNSA. Trimming shortened V by 5 bases and J by 9 bases, and 17 bases separated the two germline ends. CDR3 length: 15 residues. At collection, donors were nominally healthy, but unrecorded immune exposures were probable. General study findings and limits: A few V segments could not be told apart, such as TRBV6-2 and TRBV6-3, and were left out. Immune exposure information available was restricted to CMV serostatus. Most CMV-associated TCR beta chains appeared HLA-restricted in a later analysis.

A remark on this clone: Its matching antigen is unknown.

The receptor was derived from a woman in her thirties or forties in good health and CMV-seropositive. Sequencing used PBMCs. The chain combines TRBV7-2 with TRBJ1-6, with D perhaps matching TRBD1 (6 bases). The CDR3 DNA reads as TGTGCCAGCAGCCGTCTTATCAAACAGGGTTCACCCCTCCACTTT. This sequence encodes CASSRLIKQGSPLHF.